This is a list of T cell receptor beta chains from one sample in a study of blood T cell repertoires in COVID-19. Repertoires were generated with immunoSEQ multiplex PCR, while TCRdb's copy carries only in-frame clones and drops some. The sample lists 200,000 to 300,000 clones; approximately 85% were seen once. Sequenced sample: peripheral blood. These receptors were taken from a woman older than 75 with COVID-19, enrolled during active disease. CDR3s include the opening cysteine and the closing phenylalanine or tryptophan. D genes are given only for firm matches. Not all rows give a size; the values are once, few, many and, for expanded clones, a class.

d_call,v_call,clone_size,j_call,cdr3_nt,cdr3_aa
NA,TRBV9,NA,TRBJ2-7,TGTGCCAGCAGCGTATATGGGAGCTCCTACGAGCAGTACTTC,CASSVYGSSYEQYF
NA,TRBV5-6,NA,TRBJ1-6,TGTGCCAGCAGCTTGGATACAGGGAGTAGGAGACATTCACCCCTCCACTTT,CASSLDTGSRRHSPLHF
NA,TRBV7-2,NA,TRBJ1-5,TGTGCCAGCAGCCACGGGATGCACAATCAGCCCCAGCATTTT,CASSHGMHNQPQHF
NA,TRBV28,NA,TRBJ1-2,TGTGCCAGCAGTTCTAACCCCCCCAACTATGGCTACACCTTC,CASSSNPPNYGYTF
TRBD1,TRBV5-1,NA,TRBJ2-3,TGCGCCAGCAGCTACGGACAGGCCACAGATACGCAGTATTTT,CASSYGQATDTQYF
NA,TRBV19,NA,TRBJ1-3,TGTGCCAGTAGTAACCGGGACAAAGGAAACACCATATATTTT,CASSNRDKGNTIYF
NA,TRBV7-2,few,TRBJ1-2,TGTGCCAGCAGCTCCCGGGAGCCGCACGGCTACACCTTC,CASSSREPHGYTF
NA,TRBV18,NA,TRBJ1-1,TGTGCCAGCTCACCTCAGAGACTCTTGAACACTGAAGCTTTCTTT,CASSPQRLLNTEAFF
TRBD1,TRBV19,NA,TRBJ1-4,TGTGCCAGCCGGGACAGGCCGGAAAAACTGTTTTTT,CASRDRPEKLFF
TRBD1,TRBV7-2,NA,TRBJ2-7,TGTGCCAGCAGCTCACAGGGGGGCTACGAGCAGTACTTC,CASSSQGGYEQYF
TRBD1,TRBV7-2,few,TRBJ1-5,TGTGCCAGCAGCTTAACTCGGGACAGGACCAATCAGCCCCAGCATTTT,CASSLTRDRTNQPQHF
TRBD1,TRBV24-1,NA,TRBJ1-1,TGTGCCACCAGTGATTCCGGGACAGGGGCCCGGAAAGCTTTCTTT,CATSDSGTGARKAFF
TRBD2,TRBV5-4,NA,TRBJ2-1,TGTGCCAGCAGCTTGCGTTCTAGCGGGGGTTACAATGAGCAGTTCTTC,CASSLRSSGGYNEQFF
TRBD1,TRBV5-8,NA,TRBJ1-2,TGTGCCAGCAGCTTGGGGGACAGGCTCGCTAACTATGGCTACACCTTC,CASSLGDRLANYGYTF
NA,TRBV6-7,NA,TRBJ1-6,TGTGCCAGCGGGGGGGAGATTTCACCCCTCCACTTT,CASGGEISPLHF
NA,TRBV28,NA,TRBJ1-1,TGTGCCAGCACGAGGGATTTCGGGAACACTGAAGCTTTCTTT,CASTRDFGNTEAFF
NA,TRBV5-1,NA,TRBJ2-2,TGCGCCAGCAGCTTGGATGGACAGAACACCGGGGAGCTGTTTTTT,CASSLDGQNTGELFF
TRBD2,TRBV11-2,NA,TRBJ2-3,TGTGCCAGCAGCGAAATAGCGGGGAGAGATACGCAGTATTTT,CASSEIAGRDTQYF
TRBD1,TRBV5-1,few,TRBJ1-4,TGCGCCAGCAGCAAACAGGGGGCAACTAATGAAAAACTGTTTTTT,CASSKQGATNEKLFF
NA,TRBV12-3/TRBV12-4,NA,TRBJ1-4,TGTGCCAGCAGTTTCGCGGCCGGGGAAAAACTGTTTTTT,CASSFAAGEKLFF
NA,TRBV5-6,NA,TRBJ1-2,TGTGCCAGCACCCCAAGTTCTGGGACACGCGTCTATGGCTACACCTTC,CASTPSSGTRVYGYTF
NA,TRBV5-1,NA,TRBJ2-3,TGCGCCAGCAGCTTGGGGGCGGGCGGGCCAGATACGCAGTATTTT,CASSLGAGGPDTQYF
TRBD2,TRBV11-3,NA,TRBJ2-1,TGTGCCAGCAGCTTAGCCTCCTTGGCGGGGGGACCGTACAATGAGCAGTTCTTC,CASSLASLAGGPYNEQFF
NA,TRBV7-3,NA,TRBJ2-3,TGTGCCAGCAGCTCGAGCACAGATACGCAGTATTTT,CASSSSTDTQYF
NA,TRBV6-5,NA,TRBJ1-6,TGTGCCAGCAGTTACTCCATACAGGGCGGCAATTCACCCCTCCACTTT,CASSYSIQGGNSPLHF
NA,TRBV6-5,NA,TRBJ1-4,TGTGCCAGCAGTAGGGTGGGGGCGTCAAATGAAAAACTGTTTTTT,CASSRVGASNEKLFF
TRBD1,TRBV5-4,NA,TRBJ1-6,TGTGCCAGCAGCGGAGGACAGGGAGGAGGGTTGGGTAGGAATTCACCCCTCCACTTT,CASSGGQGGGLGRNSPLHF
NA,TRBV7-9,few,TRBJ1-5,TGTGCCAGCAGCTCATCAGGGGGCAATCAGCCCCAGCATTTT,CASSSSGGNQPQHF